The T cell receptor beta chain described here comes from a study of technical replicates of blood from a handful of donors. Libraries were prepared by immunoSEQ multiplex PCR; TCRdb keeps only in-frame clonotypes and omits some of them. This repertoire shows 10,000 to 13,000 clones, approximately 94% found once; its top ten account for approximately 7%. What was sequenced was PBMCs. The source is a human donor in good health.

In nucleotides, the CDR3 is TGCGCCAGCAGTCAGCGGGACAGTTCCTACGAGCAGTACTTC. As protein: CASSQRDSSYEQYF. This rearrangement joins TRBV23-1 to TRBJ2-7; D might be TRBD1 (7 bases). TRBV23-1 is reported as an ORF; its role is uncertain. CDR3 length: 14 amino acids. The germline V and J ends were trimmed by 3 bases and 1 base, with 10 bases remaining between them.